The 26 T cell receptor beta chains in this list originate from one sample, sequenced in a study of identifying expanded T cells in peripheral blood. Profiling relied on immunoSEQ multiplex PCR, and the TCRdb table lists in-frame clones only, not all of them. The table lists approximately 120,000 clones, about 88% of them singletons. The source material was blood. The receptors were sampled from a person aged 18 to 75 in good health.

This chain links TRBV2 with TRBJ2-7; 7 nucleotides align to TRBD1. CDR3 size: 14 residues. V lost 7 bases to trimming and J lost 2 bases; unmatched junction nucleotides: 8. CDR1 SNHLY and CDR2 FYNNEI come from the germline V gene. CDR3 in amino acids: CASTEDRNPYEQYF. The CDR3 region has the DNA TGTGCCAGCACCGAGGACAGGAACCCCTACGAGCAGTACTTC.

The chain carries TRBV6-6 and TRBJ2-1; 9 bases are a match to TRBD2. CDR3 length: 16 residues. Germline V gene sequence: CDR1 MNHNY, CDR2 SVGAGI (reference sequence). With V trimmed by 6 bases and J by 10 bases, 16 bases remained unmatched. CDR3 amino acids: CASSTTGGGRGREQFF. The CDR3 DNA is TGTGCCAGCAGCACTACGGGGGGCGGGAGGGGCAGGGAGCAGTTCTTC.

The CDR3 region has the DNA TGCGCCAGCAGCTTGACACCTCCCTACGAGCAGTACTTC. It encodes CASSLTPPYEQYF. The V gene is TRBV5-1, the J gene TRBJ2-7; D gene ambiguous. Per the germline V gene, CDR1 is SGHRS and CDR2 is YFSETQ. The CDR3 runs to 13 residues. V lost 1 base, J lost 2 bases, and 7 bases lay in between.

V is TRBV5-1 and J is TRBJ2-7; D not certain. This CDR3 spans 12 amino acids. V was pared by 4 bases and J by 4 bases, with 9 bases between. Germline CDR1 SGHRS, CDR2 YFSETQ. The CDR3 is CASSLTAYEQYF. In DNA form, the CDR3 reads TGCGCCAGCAGCCTTACAGCTTACGAGCAGTACTTC.

The genes are TRBV6-5 and TRBJ1-2; TRBD1 matches 10 bases. The CDR3 is made up of 13 amino acids. Trimming took 6 bases from V and 8 from J; bases not matched to a gene: 6. Germline CDR1 reads MNHEY; CDR2 reads SVGAGI. The CDR3, as DNA: TGTGCCAGCAGCTCCGGACAGGGGGTCGGCTACACCTTC. Translation: CASSSGQGVGYTF.

This clone was seen a few times. The chain recombines TRBV5-5 with TRBJ1-1; weak D call: TRBD1 (5 bases). The germline V gene encodes CDR1 SGHKS and CDR2 YYEKEE (reference sequence). The ends were cut back, 0 bases at V and 5 bases at J, with 14 bases in the middle. This CDR3 spans 15 amino acids. CDR3 in amino acids: CASSLAPRGPTEAFF. As DNA, the CDR3 is TGTGCCAGCAGCTTGGCCCCTAGGGGCCCTACTGAAGCTTTCTTT.

The gene calls are TRBV6-5 and TRBJ2-3; D is uncertain. Germline loops: CDR1 MNHEY, CDR2 SVGAGI. V was shortened by 0 bases and J by 0 bases, with 4 bases between the two germline ends. The CDR3 consists of 14 residues. The CDR3 spells CASSYSLSTDTQYF. Here the CDR3 DNA reads TGTGCCAGCAGTTACTCCCTAAGCACAGATACGCAGTATTTT.

This chain connects TRBV27 to TRBJ2-3, with TRBD2 matching over 11 bases. This CDR3 comprises 15 residues. Unmatched junction bases numbered 9, after V lost 5 bases and J lost 8 bases. Per germline, CDR1 MNHEY and CDR2 SMNVEV (reference sequence). CDR3 in amino acids: CASSQPGLAAGTQYF. For the CDR3, the DNA is TGTGCCAGCAGTCAGCCGGGACTAGCGGCGGGTACGCAGTATTTT.

J is TRBJ1-2 and V is TRBV7-9; D remains ambiguous. This CDR3 spans 14 amino acids. Germline values: CDR1 SEHNR, CDR2 FQNEAQ (reference sequence). Trimming took off 1 base at V and 4 bases at J, with 10 bases between the two ends. The CDR3 reads CASSLGEGIYGYTF. DNA of the CDR3: TGTGCCAGCAGCTTAGGAGAGGGCATCTATGGCTACACCTTC. Together with reference TRBV7-9 and TRBJ1-2, the CDR3 gives the full variable domain: DTGVSQNPRHKITKRGQNVTFRCDPISEHNRLYWYRQTLGQGPEFLTYFQNEAQLEKSRLLSDRFSAERPKGSFSTLEIQRTEQGDSAMYLCASSLGEGIYGYTFGSGTRLTVV.

CDR3 region: CASSLLMDRGRYGYTF. CDR3 bases: TGTGCCAGCAGTTTACTTATGGACAGGGGTCGTTATGGCTACACCTTC. The rearrangement uses TRBV28 and TRBJ1-2, with 9 bases that match TRBD1. CDR1 is MDHEN and CDR2 is SYDVKM in the germline V gene. After removal of 2 bases from V and 5 bases from J, the junction contained 9 bases not matched to a gene. This CDR3 is built from 16 residues.

The CDR3 sequence is CASSQGQGAFNEQFF. As DNA, the CDR3 is TGTGCCAGCAGCCAAGGACAGGGGGCTTTCAATGAGCAGTTCTTC. The chain carries TRBV6-5 and TRBJ2-1; 11 bases line up with TRBD1. J gave up 6 bases and V 6 bases, and 7 bases lay outside the gene matches. The CDR3 has 15 residues. Germline V gene data show CDR1 as MNHEY and CDR2 as SVGAGI.

This clone was observed a few times. V is TRBV4-1 and J is TRBJ1-5; the D is unclear. The V gene's germline CDR1 is MGHRA and CDR2 YSYEKL. The CDR3 is 13 residues long. With 2 bases removed from V and 7 bases from J, the gap between germline ends came to 9 bases. This chain's CDR3 is CASSQYVGQPQHF. DNA of the CDR3: TGCGCCAGCAGCCAATATGTTGGGCAGCCCCAGCATTTT.

The genes are TRBV15 and TRBJ1-2; 8 bases align to TRBD1. Germline lookup yields CDR1 LNHNV and CDR2 YYDKDF (reference sequence). This CDR3 spans 15 amino acids. V shed 0 bases, J shed 6 bases, and the junction held 6 bases outside the gene matches. The CDR3 DNA reads as TGTGCCACCAGCAGAGATACGGCAGGGGGCCATGGCTACACCTTC. Translating gives CATSRDTAGGHGYTF.

This chain links TRBV7-3 with TRBJ1-2; D might be TRBD1 (5 bases). The CDR3 extends over 13 amino acids. CDR1 is SGHTA, CDR2 FQGTGA, per germline. The V and J ends lost 0 bases and 6 bases respectively, with 8 bases between them. CDR3 sequence: CASSLTGEDGYTF. In DNA, the CDR3 is TGTGCCAGCAGCTTAACGGGGGAAGATGGCTACACCTTC.

The V and J genes are TRBV7-3 and TRBJ2-2, with a possible D match to TRBD2 (6 bases). The V and J ends lost 4 bases and 2 bases respectively, with 11 bases between them. The CDR3 has 15 amino acids. The germline V gene encodes CDR1 SGHTA and CDR2 FQGTGA. The CDR3 region is CASSSTGLNTGELFF. The CDR3, as DNA: TGTGCCAGCAGCTCGACGGGACTCAACACCGGGGAGCTGTTTTTT.

The gene calls are TRBV7-2 and TRBJ2-3; D gene ambiguous. This CDR3 region has 13 residues. Germline lookup yields CDR1 SGHTA and CDR2 FQGNSA. The V end lost 1 base, the J end lost 0 bases, and 2 bases lay between the germline ends. CDR3 region: CASSLGSTDTQYF. The DNA of the CDR3 is TGTGCCAGCAGCTTAGGTAGCACAGATACGCAGTATTTT.

The gene calls are TRBV5-8 and TRBJ2-1, with 12 bases matching TRBD1. Germline V gene lookup returns CDR1 SGHTS and CDR2 YDEGEE. The CDR3 loop spans 15 amino acids. V shed 3 bases and J 7 bases; nucleotides not matched to a gene: 5. The CDR3 sequence: CASSWGQGAQNEQFF. CDR3 coding DNA: TGTGCCAGCAGCTGGGGACAGGGGGCGCAGAATGAGCAGTTCTTC.

V and J are TRBV7-8 and TRBJ2-7, with a tentative D call TRBD1 (6 bases). V dropped 1 base and J dropped 6 bases, with 13 bases sitting between them. Germline V gene lookup returns CDR1 SGHVS and CDR2 FQNEAQ. The CDR3 has 14 residues. The CDR3 region has the DNA TGTGCCAGCAGCTTAGAGACAGGCTCCCTCGAGCAGTACTTC. It translates to CASSLETGSLEQYF.

The chain links TRBV9 to TRBJ2-3; D is uncertain. This CDR3 region has 15 residues. Germline CDR1 SGDLS, CDR2 YYNGEE. V was cut by 5 bases and J by 0 bases, with 13 bases left in between. The CDR3 DNA follows: TGTGCCAGCAGTAACGGTGCGCTCAGCACAGATACGCAGTATTTT. Its translation is CASSNGALSTDTQYF. The variable domain in full, with the rest retrieved from reference TRBV9 and TRBJ2-3, is DSGVTQTPKHLITATGQRVTLRCSPRSGDLSVYWYQQSLDQGLQFLIQYYNGEERAKGNILERFSAQQFPDLHSELNLSSLELGDSALYFCASSNGALSTDTQYFGPGTRLTVL.

The chain is built from TRBV5-1 and TRBJ2-3; 10 positions match TRBD2. V was pared by 1 base and J by 6 bases, with 11 bases of the junction left unmatched. The length of the CDR3 is 17 residues. CDR1 SGHRS and CDR2 YFSETQ come from the germline V gene. In DNA form, the CDR3 reads TGCGCCAGCAGCTTGCTAGCGGGGGCGGCCCCCCCGGATACGCAGTATTTT. Protein: CASSLLAGAAPPDTQYF.

This chain connects TRBV4-3 to TRBJ1-6; D possibly corresponds to TRBD1 (5 bases). The germline gives CDR1 LGHNA, CDR2 YSLEER. CDR3 length: 15 amino acids. V gave up 9 bases and J gave up 6 bases, with 18 bases separating them. CDR3 bases: TGCGCCAGTTTTAGGGGTATGAAAAGTAATTCACCCCTCCACTTT. This sequence encodes CASFRGMKSNSPLHF.

J is TRBJ2-2 and V is TRBV7-2; D unclear. CDR1 is SGHTA and CDR2 is FQGNSA in the germline V gene. The V end was cut by 5 bases, the J end by 4 bases, with 8 bases between. This CDR3 has 13 amino acids. As DNA, the CDR3 is TGTGCCAGCAGCCATGACGGCACCGGGGAGCTGTTTTTT. Translated, it gives CASSHDGTGELFF.

V usage is TRBV11-2 and J usage is TRBJ1-1; D not certain. Germline V CDR1 and CDR2: SGHAT, FQNNGV. The V gene lost 1 base and the J gene lost 6 bases, with 9 bases spanning the gap. The CDR3 has 13 amino acids. Written as DNA, the CDR3 is TGTGCCAGCAGCTTAGGTCCGGTCGCTGAAGCTTTCTTT. Translated: CASSLGPVAEAFF.

This rearrangement joins TRBV28 to TRBJ2-7; tentatively, D is TRBD1 or TRBD2 (5 bases each). The CDR3 covers 12 residues. V gave up 4 bases and J gave up 2 bases, with 6 bases separating them. The V gene's germline CDR1 is MDHEN and CDR2 SYDVKM. CDR3: CASSWGTYEQYF. In DNA, the CDR3 is TGTGCCAGCAGTTGGGGGACCTACGAGCAGTACTTC.

The count of this clone is one. The gene calls are TRBV6-5 and TRBJ1-4; the D gene is possibly TRBD1 (5 bases). The CDR3 consists of 14 residues. Germline lookup yields CDR1 MNHEY and CDR2 SVGAGI. The germline V and J ends were trimmed by 7 bases and 6 bases, with 15 bases remaining between them. CDR3 sequence (DNA): TGTGCCAGCAAAAAGAGGGACGGGCATGAAAAACTGTTTTTT. It yields the protein CASKKRDGHEKLFF.

The chain links TRBV14 to TRBJ2-4, with 9 bases aligning to TRBD2. J was trimmed by 2 bases and V by 0 bases; bases with no gene match: 17. The germline V gene encodes CDR1 SGHDN and CDR2 FVKESK. The CDR3 totals 21 residues. The CDR3 here is CASSQERPQGAGGGTKNIQYF. The CDR3 DNA follows: TGTGCCAGCAGCCAAGAACGGCCCCAGGGAGCGGGAGGAGGGACCAAAAACATTCAGTACTTC.